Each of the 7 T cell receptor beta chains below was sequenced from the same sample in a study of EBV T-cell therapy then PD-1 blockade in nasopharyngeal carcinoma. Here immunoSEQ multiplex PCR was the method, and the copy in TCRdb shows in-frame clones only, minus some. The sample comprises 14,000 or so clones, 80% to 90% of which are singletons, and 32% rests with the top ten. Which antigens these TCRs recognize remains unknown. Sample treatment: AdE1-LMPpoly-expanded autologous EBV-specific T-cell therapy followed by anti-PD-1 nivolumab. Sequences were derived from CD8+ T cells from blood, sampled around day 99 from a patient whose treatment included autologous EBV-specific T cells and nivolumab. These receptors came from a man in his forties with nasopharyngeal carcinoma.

Written as DNA, the CDR3 is TGTGCCAGCAGCGTAGATGGGGCCCCTCCTTCACCCCTCCACTTT. This encodes CASSVDGAPPSPLHF. The V and J genes are TRBV9 and TRBJ1-6; the D gene is possibly TRBD1 (5 bases). Germline-derived CDR1 and CDR2 are SGDLS and YYNGEE. V lost 0 bases to trimming and J lost 9 bases, with 13 bases between them. The CDR3 is made up of 15 amino acids. Filled out from reference TRBV9 and TRBJ1-6, the complete variable domain reads DSGVTQTPKHLITATGQRVTLRCSPRSGDLSVYWYQQSLDQGLQFLIQYYNGEERAKGNILERFSAQQFPDLHSELNLSSLELGDSALYFCASSVDGAPPSPLHFGNGTRLTVT.

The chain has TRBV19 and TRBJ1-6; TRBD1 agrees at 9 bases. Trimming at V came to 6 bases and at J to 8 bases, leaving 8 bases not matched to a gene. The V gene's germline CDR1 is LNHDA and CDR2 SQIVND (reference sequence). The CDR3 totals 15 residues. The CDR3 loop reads CASREKQGADSPLHF. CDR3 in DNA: TGTGCCAGTAGGGAGAAACAGGGGGCGGATTCACCCCTCCACTTT.

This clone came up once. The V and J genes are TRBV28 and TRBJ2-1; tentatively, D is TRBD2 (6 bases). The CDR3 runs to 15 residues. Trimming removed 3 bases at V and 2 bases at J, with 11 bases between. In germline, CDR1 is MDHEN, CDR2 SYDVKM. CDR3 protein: CASSFGGDPYNEQFF. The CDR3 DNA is TGTGCCAGCAGTTTCGGAGGGGACCCCTACAATGAGCAGTTCTTC.

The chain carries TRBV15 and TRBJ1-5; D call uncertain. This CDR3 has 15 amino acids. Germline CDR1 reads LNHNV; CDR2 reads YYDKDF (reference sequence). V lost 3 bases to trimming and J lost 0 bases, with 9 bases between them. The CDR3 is CATSRDVHSNQPQHF. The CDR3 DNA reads TGTGCCACCAGCAGGGACGTTCATAGCAATCAGCCCCAGCATTTT.

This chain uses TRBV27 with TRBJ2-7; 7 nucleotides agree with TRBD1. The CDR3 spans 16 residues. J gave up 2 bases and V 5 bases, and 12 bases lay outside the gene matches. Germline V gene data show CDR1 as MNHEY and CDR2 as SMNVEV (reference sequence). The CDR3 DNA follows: TGTGCCAGCAGTCCTGGTATATGGGACAGAACCTACGAGCAGTACTTC. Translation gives CASSPGIWDRTYEQYF.

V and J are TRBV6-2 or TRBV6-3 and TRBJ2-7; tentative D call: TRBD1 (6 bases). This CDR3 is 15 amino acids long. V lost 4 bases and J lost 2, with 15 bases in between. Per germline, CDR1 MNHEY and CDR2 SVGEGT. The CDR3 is CASSSTGSVTYEQYF. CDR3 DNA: TGTGCCAGCAGTTCTACAGGGTCGGTCACCTACGAGCAGTACTTC.

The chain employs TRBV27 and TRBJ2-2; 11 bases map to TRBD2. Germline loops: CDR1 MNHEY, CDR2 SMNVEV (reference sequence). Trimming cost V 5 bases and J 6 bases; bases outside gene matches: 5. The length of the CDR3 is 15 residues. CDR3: CASSQIAGGPGELFF. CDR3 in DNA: TGTGCCAGCAGTCAAATAGCGGGGGGGCCCGGGGAGCTGTTTTTT.